This T cell receptor beta chain comes out of a study of cytomegalovirus exposure and HLA in healthy donors. The CDR3 runs 14 residues. The germline CDR1 and CDR2 sequences are SGDLS and YYNGEE. V lost 4 bases and J lost 4, with 12 bases in between. The PCR contained 60 Vbeta and 13 Jbeta primers. The repertoire was sequenced with immunoSEQ multiplex PCR; TCRdb's copy has only in-frame clones and lacks some. The data show roughly 120,000 clones, roughly three quarters seen once. The sequenced sample was PBMCs. The V and J genes are TRBV9 and TRBJ1-3; D gene unclear. This receptor was obtained from a man aged 18 to 35 in good health and CMV-seronegative. CDR3: CASSPRGEGNTIYF. CDR3 nucleotide sequence: TGTGCCAGCAGCCCACGGGGTGAGGGAAACACCATATATTTT.